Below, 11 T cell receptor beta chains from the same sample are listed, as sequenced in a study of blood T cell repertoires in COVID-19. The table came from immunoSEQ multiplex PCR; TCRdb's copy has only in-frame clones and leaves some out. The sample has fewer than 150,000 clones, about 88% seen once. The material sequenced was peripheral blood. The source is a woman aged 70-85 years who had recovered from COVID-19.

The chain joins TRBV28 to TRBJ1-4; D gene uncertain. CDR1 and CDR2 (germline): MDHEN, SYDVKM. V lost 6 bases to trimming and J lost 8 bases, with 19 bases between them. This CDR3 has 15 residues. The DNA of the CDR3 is TGTGCCAGCAGCCAGATTCGAGGGCTGAGGGAAAAACTGTTTTTT. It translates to CASSQIRGLREKLFF.

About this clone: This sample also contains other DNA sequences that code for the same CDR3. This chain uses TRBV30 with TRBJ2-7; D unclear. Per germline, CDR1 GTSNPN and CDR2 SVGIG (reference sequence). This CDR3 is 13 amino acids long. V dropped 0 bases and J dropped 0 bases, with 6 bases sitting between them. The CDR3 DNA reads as TGTGCCTGGAGTGTTGGCTCCTCCTACGAGCAGTACTTC. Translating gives CAWSVGSSYEQYF. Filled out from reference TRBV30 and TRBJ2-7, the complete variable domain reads SQTIHQWPATLVQPVGSPLSLECTVEGTSNPNLYWYRQAAGRGLQLLFYSVGIGQISSEVPQNLSASRPQDRQFILSSKKLLLSDSGFYLCAWSVGSSYEQYFGPGTRLTVT.

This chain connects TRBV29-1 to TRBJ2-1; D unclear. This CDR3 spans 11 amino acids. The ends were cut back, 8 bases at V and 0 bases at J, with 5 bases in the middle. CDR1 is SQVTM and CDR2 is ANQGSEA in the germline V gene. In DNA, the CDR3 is TGCAGCCCTTCCTCCTACAATGAGCAGTTCTTC. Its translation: CSPSSYNEQFF.

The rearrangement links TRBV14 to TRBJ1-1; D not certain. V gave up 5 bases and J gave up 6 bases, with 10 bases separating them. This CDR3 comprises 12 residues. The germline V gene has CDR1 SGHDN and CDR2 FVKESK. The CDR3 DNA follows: TGTGCCAGCAGCTATCACGGGGCTGAAGCTTTCTTT. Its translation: CASSYHGAEAFF. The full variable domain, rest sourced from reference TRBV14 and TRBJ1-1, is EAGVTQFPSHSVIEKGQTVTLRCDPISGHDNLYWYRRVMGKEIKFLLHFVKESKQDESGMPNNRFLAERTGGTYSTLKVQPAELEDSGVYFCASSYHGAEAFFGQGTRLTVV.

CDR3 sequence: CASTPLPLTYEKLFF. DNA for the CDR3: TGTGCCAGCACCCCATTACCACTTACTTATGAAAAACTGTTTTTT. V is TRBV6-5 and J is TRBJ1-4; D not resolved. Trimming took off 7 bases at V and 6 bases at J, with 18 bases between the two ends. The CDR3 has 15 residues. Germline V CDR1 and CDR2: MNHEY, SVGAGI.

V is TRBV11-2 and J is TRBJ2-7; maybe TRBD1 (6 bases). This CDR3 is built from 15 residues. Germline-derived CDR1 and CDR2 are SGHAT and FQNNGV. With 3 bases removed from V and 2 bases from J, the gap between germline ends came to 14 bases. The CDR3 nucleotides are TGTGCCAGCAGCTTCTTCAGGGGTTCGACCTACGAGCAGTACTTC. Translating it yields CASSFFRGSTYEQYF.

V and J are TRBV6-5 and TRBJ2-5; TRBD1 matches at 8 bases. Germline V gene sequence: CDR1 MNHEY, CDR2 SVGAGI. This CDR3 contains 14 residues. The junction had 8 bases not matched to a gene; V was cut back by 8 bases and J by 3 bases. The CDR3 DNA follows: TGTGCCAGCGCCCCAGGGGGCCTGGAAGAGACCCAGTACTTC. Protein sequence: CASAPGGLEETQYF.

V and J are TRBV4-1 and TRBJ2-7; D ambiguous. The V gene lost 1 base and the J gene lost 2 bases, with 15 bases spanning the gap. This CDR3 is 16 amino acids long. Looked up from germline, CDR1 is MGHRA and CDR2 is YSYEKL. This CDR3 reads CASSQGLTKNAYEQYF. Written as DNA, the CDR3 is TGCGCCAGCAGCCAAGGGCTAACTAAAAATGCCTACGAGCAGTACTTC.

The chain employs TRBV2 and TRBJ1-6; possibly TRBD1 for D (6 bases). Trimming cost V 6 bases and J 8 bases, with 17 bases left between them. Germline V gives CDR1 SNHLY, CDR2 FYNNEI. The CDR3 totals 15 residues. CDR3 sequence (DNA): TGTGCCAGCAGCTTGACGTCACAGGGAGATTCACCCCTCCACTTT. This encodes CASSLTSQGDSPLHF.

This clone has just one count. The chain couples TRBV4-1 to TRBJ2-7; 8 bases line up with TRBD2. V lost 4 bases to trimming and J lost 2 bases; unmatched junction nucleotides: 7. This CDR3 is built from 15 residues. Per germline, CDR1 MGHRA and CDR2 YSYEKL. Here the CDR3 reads CASSRGVAGTYEQYF. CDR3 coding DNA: TGCGCCAGCAGCCGTGGGGTAGCGGGGACCTACGAGCAGTACTTC.

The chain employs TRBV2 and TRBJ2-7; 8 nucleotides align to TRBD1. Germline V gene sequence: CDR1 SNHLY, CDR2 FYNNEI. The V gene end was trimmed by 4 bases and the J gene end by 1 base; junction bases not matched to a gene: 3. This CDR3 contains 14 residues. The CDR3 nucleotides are TGTGCCAGCAGTGTAGACAGGGGATCCTACGAGCAGTACTTC. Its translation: CASSVDRGSYEQYF.